Below, 4 T cell receptor beta chains from the same sample are listed, as sequenced in a study of beta chain features in type 1 diabetes. Reverse transcribing all isolated RNA meant expressed TCRB transcripts were sequenced. The assay was immunoSEQ multiplex PCR, and TCRdb's table has in-frame clones only and misses some. The sample includes 220,000 or so clones, about 71% of them seen just once. Sequenced: naive CD4+ T cells from blood. These receptors were obtained from a man aged 25 to 40 in good health.

V is TRBV9 and J is TRBJ2-1; 11 positions match TRBD2. V was pared by 4 bases and J by 7 bases, with 7 bases of the junction left unmatched. CDR3 length: 15 residues. The germline V gene encodes CDR1 SGDLS and CDR2 YYNGEE. This chain's CDR3 is CASSQSSGRWNEQFF. The CDR3 DNA reads as TGTGCCAGCAGCCAATCTAGCGGGAGGTGGAATGAGCAGTTCTTC.

For this clone: Compared with germline, one end of the junction differs, possibly owing to a read error. The CDR3: CSGEDLGSGNEQFF. The CDR3 coding sequence is TGCAGCGGTGAAGATCTTGGCTCCGGTAATGAGCAGTTCTTC. The chain carries TRBV29-1 and TRBJ2-1, with D hard to call. CDR1 SQVTM and CDR2 ANQGSEA come from the germline V gene. The CDR3 loop spans 14 amino acids.

This clone was recorded a few times. The rearrangement joins TRBV25-1 to TRBJ1-1; the D is unclear. The CDR3 totals 11 residues. Germline values: CDR1 MGHDK, CDR2 SYGVNS. V was cut by 5 bases and J by 5 bases, with 6 bases left in between. Here the CDR3 DNA reads TGTGCCAGCAGTCGAGGGACTGAAGCTTTCTTT. Translating it yields CASSRGTEAFF.

This clone appeared a single time. The chain links TRBV7-9 to TRBJ1-1, with D possibly TRBD1 on 5 matching bases. Trimming left V 5 bases short and J 1 base short, with 8 bases between. The CDR3 is 13 amino acids. CDR1 is SEHNR, CDR2 FQNEAQ, per germline (reference sequence). The CDR3 DNA follows: TGTGCCAGCAGCGCCCAGGGGAACACTGAAGCTTTCTTT. It codes for CASSAQGNTEAFF.